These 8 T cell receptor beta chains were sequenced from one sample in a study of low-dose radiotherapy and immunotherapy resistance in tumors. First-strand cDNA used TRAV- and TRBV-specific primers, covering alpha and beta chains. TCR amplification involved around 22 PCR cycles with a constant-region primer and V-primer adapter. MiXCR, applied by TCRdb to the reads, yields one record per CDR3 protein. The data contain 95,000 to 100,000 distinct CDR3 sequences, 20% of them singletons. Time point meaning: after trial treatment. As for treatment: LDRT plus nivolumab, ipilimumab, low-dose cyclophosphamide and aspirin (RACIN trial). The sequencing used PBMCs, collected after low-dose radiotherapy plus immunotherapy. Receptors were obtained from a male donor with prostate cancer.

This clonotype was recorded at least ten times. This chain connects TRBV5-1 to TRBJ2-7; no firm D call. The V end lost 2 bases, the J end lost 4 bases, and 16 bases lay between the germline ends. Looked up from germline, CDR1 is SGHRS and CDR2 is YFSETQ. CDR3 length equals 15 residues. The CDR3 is CASSFGIHGDYEQYF. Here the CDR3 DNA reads TGCGCCAGCAGCTTTGGCATCCACGGAGATTACGAGCAGTACTTC.

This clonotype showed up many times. In DNA form, the CDR3 reads TGTGCCAGCAGCACGGGGTCGAATCAGCCCCAGCATTTT. Protein product: CASSTGSNQPQHF. The rearrangement links TRBV19 to TRBJ1-5, with D hard to call. This CDR3 is built from 13 residues. Trimming stripped 9 bases from V and 4 bases from J, with 13 bases between. Germline values: CDR1 LNHDA, CDR2 SQIVND (reference sequence).

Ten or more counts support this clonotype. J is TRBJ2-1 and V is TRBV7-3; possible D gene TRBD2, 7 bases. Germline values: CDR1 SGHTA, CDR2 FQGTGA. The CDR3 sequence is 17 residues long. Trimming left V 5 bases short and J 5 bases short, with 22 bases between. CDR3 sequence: CASSVRGGARLNNEQFF. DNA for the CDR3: TGTGCCAGCAGCGTCAGAGGGGGGGCCCGCCTTAACAATGAGCAGTTCTTC.

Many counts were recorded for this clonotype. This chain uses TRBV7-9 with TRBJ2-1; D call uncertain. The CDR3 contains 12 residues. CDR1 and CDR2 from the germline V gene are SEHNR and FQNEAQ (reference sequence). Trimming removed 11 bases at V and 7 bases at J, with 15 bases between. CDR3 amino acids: CAARATPNEQFF. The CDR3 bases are TGTGCCGCCCGAGCCACCCCTAATGAGCAGTTCTTC. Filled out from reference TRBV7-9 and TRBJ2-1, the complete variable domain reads DTGVSQNPRHKITKRGQNVTFRCDPISEHNRLYWYRQTLGQGPEFLTYFQNEAQLEKSRLLSDRFSAERPKGSFSTLEIQRTEQGDSAMYLCAARATPNEQFFGPGTRLTVL.

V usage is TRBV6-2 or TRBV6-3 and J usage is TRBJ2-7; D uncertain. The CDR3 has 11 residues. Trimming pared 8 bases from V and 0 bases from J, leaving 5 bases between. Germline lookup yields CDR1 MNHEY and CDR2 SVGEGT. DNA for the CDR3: TGTGCCAGCGCGGACTCCTACGAGCAGTACTTC. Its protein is CASADSYEQYF.

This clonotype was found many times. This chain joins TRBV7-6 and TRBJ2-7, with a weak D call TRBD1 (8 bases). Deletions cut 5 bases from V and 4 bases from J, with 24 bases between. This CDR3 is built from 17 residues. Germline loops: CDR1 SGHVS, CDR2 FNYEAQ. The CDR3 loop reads CASSPFIGGDRSYEQYF. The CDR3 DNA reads TGTGCCAGCAGCCCATTCATAGGGGGGGACAGGTCATACGAGCAGTACTTC.

CDR3 sequence: CASSWGGGSSSYNEQFF. The CDR3 coding sequence is TGCGCCAGCAGCTGGGGAGGCGGGTCGAGCTCCTACAATGAGCAGTTCTTC. The chain joins TRBV5-1 to TRBJ2-1; a weak D match, TRBD2 (6 bases). The germline V and J ends were trimmed by 3 bases and 0 bases, with 16 bases remaining between them. Germline lookup yields CDR1 SGHRS and CDR2 YFSETQ. CDR3 length equals 17 residues.

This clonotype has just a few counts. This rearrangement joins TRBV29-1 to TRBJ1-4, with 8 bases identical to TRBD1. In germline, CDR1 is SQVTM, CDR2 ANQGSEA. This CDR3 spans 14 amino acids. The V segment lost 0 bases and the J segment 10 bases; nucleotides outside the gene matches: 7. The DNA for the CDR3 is TGCAGCGTTGAAGATCGTACAGGGGGTGGAAAACTGTTTTTT. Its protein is CSVEDRTGGGKLFF.